These 15 T cell receptor beta chains were all obtained from the same sample, sequenced in a study of neurological immune-mediated disorders. One entry per CDR3 protein results from TCRdb running MiXCR on the 5' RACE reads. The sample has 84,000 or so distinct CDR3 sequences; 10% are singletons. Sequenced input: PBMCs. The source is a man aged 35 to 55 in good health.

This clonotype was observed at least ten times. The chain uses TRBV12-3 or TRBV12-4 and TRBJ2-5, with D uncertain. CDR3 length equals 13 residues. Trimming cost V 6 bases and J 9 bases, with 17 bases left between them. In nucleotides, the CDR3 is TGTGCCAGCAGCCCACCACCCCCGACGGCCCAGTACTTC. Translating gives CASSPPPPTAQYF.

Many counts were recorded for this clonotype. This chain links TRBV5-1 with TRBJ1-2; D gene uncertain. Germline values: CDR1 SGHRS, CDR2 YFSETQ. Deletions cut 4 bases from V and 4 bases from J, with 17 bases between. The CDR3 is 15 amino acids. CDR3 loop: CASSPGRETIYGYTF. The CDR3 DNA is TGCGCCAGCAGCCCGGGCCGCGAAACCATCTATGGCTACACCTTC.

This rearrangement joins TRBV4-2 to TRBJ2-2; D remains ambiguous. CDR3 size: 14 residues. V was cut by 1 base and J by 6 bases, with 9 bases left in between. Germline CDR1 LGHNA, CDR2 YNFKEQ. This CDR3 reads CASSQAPGPGELFF. CDR3 sequence (DNA): TGTGCCAGCAGCCAAGCACCTGGACCCGGGGAGCTGTTTTTT.

There are many counts of this clonotype. This rearrangement joins TRBV20-1 to TRBJ1-6; D ambiguous. CDR1 is DFQATT and CDR2 is SNEGSKA in the germline V gene (reference sequence). CDR3 length: 12 residues. Trimming cost V 3 bases and J 9 bases, with 9 bases left between them. This chain's CDR3 is CSARGGISPLHF. Written as DNA, the CDR3 is TGCAGTGCTAGGGGAGGGATTTCACCCCTCCACTTT.

This clonotype was found many times. The rearrangement links TRBV6-5 to TRBJ2-7; D not certain. The CDR3 covers 11 residues. V was shortened by 6 bases and J by 5 bases, with 8 bases between the two germline ends. CDR1 and CDR2 from the germline V gene are MNHEY and SVGAGI. The CDR3 sequence is CASSLGNEQYF. The DNA for the CDR3 is TGTGCCAGCAGCCTTGGGAACGAGCAGTACTTC.

This clonotype was found many times. The chain combines TRBV5-1 with TRBJ2-2, with 7 bases fitting TRBD1. The V gene end was trimmed by 8 bases and the J gene end by 4 bases; junction bases not matched to a gene: 5. Germline V gene data show CDR1 as SGHRS and CDR2 as YFSETQ. The CDR3 sequence is 13 residues long. CDR3 protein: CASLQGSTGELFF. DNA for the CDR3: TGCGCCAGTTTACAGGGGAGCACCGGGGAGCTGTTTTTT.

This clonotype was counted ten times or more. The genes are TRBV20-1 and TRBJ2-7; 9 bases fit TRBD1. Germline CDR1 is DFQATT and CDR2 is SNEGSKA (reference sequence). The trim removed 0 bases at V and 3 bases at J, leaving 6 bases unmatched. This CDR3 is 15 amino acids long. DNA of the CDR3: TGCAGTGCTAGAGATCGGGACAGGGTAAGCTACGAGCAGTACTTC. It is translated as CSARDRDRVSYEQYF.

The chain joins TRBV18 to TRBJ1-6, with D hard to call. There are 12 residues in the CDR3. Germline CDR1 KGHSH, CDR2 LQKENI. V lost 5 bases and J lost 5, with 4 bases in between. The CDR3: CASSIDNSPLHF. The CDR3, as DNA: TGTGCCAGCTCAATTGATAATTCACCCCTCCACTTT.

This clonotype was counted at least ten times. Here the CDR3 DNA reads TGTGCCAGCAGTTTAGACCAAGTGCGTGATACGCAGTATTTT. Translated: CASSLDQVRDTQYF. The gene calls are TRBV12-3 or TRBV12-4 and TRBJ2-3, with no clear D. The CDR3 spans 14 residues. Trimming took 1 base from V and 6 from J, leaving 11 bases between them.

Ten or more counts support this clonotype. One end of the junction varies from germline; a read error may be responsible. DNA for the CDR3: TGTGCCAGCAGCTTTCCGTCCGGGAACGCTGAAGCTTTCTTT. Translation: CASSFPSGNAEAFF. The chain employs TRBV7-9 and TRBJ1-1, with D uncertain. Looked up from germline, CDR1 is SEHNR and CDR2 is FQNEAQ (reference sequence). There are 14 residues in the CDR3. Full variable domain (rest looked up from reference TRBV7-9 and TRBJ1-1): DTGVSQNPRHKITKRGQNVTFRCDPISEHNRLYWYRQTLGQGPEFLTYFQNEAQLEKSRLLSDRFSAERPKGSFSTLEIQRTEQGDSAMYLCASSFPSGNAEAFFGQGTRLTVV.

This clonotype has a count of ten or more. DNA of the CDR3: TGTGCCAGCAGCGGACCGGGGGGACAAGGGGGCACTGAAGCTTTCTTT. Translation: CASSGPGGQGGTEAFF. The chain couples TRBV2 to TRBJ1-1, with D possibly matching TRBD1 (6 bases). CDR3 length equals 16 residues. The germline CDR1 and CDR2 sequences are SNHLY and FYNNEI. Trimming removed 6 bases at V and 4 bases at J, with 21 bases between.

This clonotype was seen at least ten times. The rearrangement joins TRBV12-3 or TRBV12-4 to TRBJ2-1; 7 nucleotides align to TRBD2. The CDR3 covers 15 residues. Trimming cost V 0 bases and J 5 bases; bases outside gene matches: 4. The DNA for the CDR3 is TGTGCCAGCAGTTTAGCGGCCCTAGCGGACAATGAGCAGTTCTTC. Translation gives CASSLAALADNEQFF.

Ten or more counts support this clonotype. This rearrangement joins TRBV9 to TRBJ2-7; 9 bases fit TRBD1. J lost 3 bases, V lost 4 bases, and 11 bases had no gene match. The CDR3 consists of 16 residues. Looked up from germline, CDR1 is SGDLS and CDR2 is YYNGEE. The CDR3 spells CASSKGLGDRDYEQYF. The CDR3 region has the DNA TGTGCCAGCAGCAAAGGTCTAGGGGACAGGGACTACGAGCAGTACTTC.

This clonotype has a count of ten or more. The gene calls are TRBV20-1 and TRBJ1-5, with a weak D call TRBD1 (5 bases). V lost 0 bases and J lost 7, with 13 bases in between. Germline-derived CDR1 and CDR2 are DFQATT and SNEGSKA (reference sequence). The CDR3 loop spans 14 amino acids. The CDR3 region is CSARDPTGLQPQHF. In nucleotides, the CDR3 is TGCAGTGCTAGAGATCCCACAGGACTACAGCCCCAGCATTTT.

J is TRBJ2-1 and V is TRBV7-2; possibly TRBD2 for D (6 bases). The CDR3 extends over 14 amino acids. With 6 bases removed from V and 8 bases from J, the gap between germline ends came to 17 bases. Germline V gene sequence: CDR1 SGHTA, CDR2 FQGNSA. The DNA for the CDR3 is TGTGCCAGCAGTTCTCCCCCCAGGGAGGATGAGCAGTTCTTC. This translates into CASSSPPREDEQFF.